This passage covers 8 T cell receptor beta chains from one sample sequenced in a study of blood T cell repertoires in COVID-19. Clones were read by immunoSEQ multiplex PCR, and TCRdb kept only the in-frame ones, dropping some. The sample has around 60,000 clones, 80% to 85% seen once. The sequencing input was peripheral blood. Receptors were obtained from a man aged 30-40 years with COVID-19, enrolled during active disease.

This clone has more than one count but fewer than ten. CDR3 amino acids: CASSPGQGMWDTQYF. In DNA form, the CDR3 reads TGTGCCAGCAGTCCCGGACAGGGAATGTGGGATACGCAGTATTTT. This chain connects TRBV28 to TRBJ2-3; TRBD1 matches at 8 bases. This CDR3 spans 15 amino acids. The junction had 10 bases not matched to a gene; V was cut back by 5 bases and J by 6 bases. Germline CDR1 MDHEN, CDR2 SYDVKM.

The J gene is TRBJ2-5, the V gene TRBV10-2; 9 positions match TRBD1. CDR3 size: 14 residues. From germline, CDR1 is WSHSY and CDR2 SAAADI. Trimming at V came to 8 bases and at J to 4 bases, leaving 8 bases not matched to a gene. The CDR3 here is CASGETGGGETQYF. The CDR3 DNA sequence: TGCGCCAGCGGGGAGACAGGGGGGGGAGAGACCCAGTACTTC.

The rearrangement uses TRBV5-1 and TRBJ2-3, with D maybe TRBD1 (5 bases). The CDR3 runs to 14 residues. Germline V lookup: CDR1 SGHRS, CDR2 YFSETQ. The ends were cut back, 4 bases at V and 0 bases at J, with 9 bases in the middle. This CDR3 is CASSITGSTDTQYF. The DNA of the CDR3 is TGCGCCAGCAGCATTACAGGTAGCACAGATACGCAGTATTTT.

The genes are TRBV6-2 or TRBV6-3 and TRBJ1-1; 8 positions agree with TRBD1. Losses at the gene ends were 0 bases for V and 6 bases for J; bases not matched to a gene: 15. From germline, CDR1 is MNHEY and CDR2 SVGEGT. The CDR3 runs 18 residues. Written as DNA, the CDR3 is TGTGCCAGCAGTTACTCATTTGCCAGGGGGCTGTTGACCCCTGAAGCTTTCTTT. Protein product: CASSYSFARGLLTPEAFF.

A single count supports this clone. The V and J genes are TRBV25-1 and TRBJ1-4; 7 bases map to TRBD1. Germline CDR1 reads MGHDK; CDR2 reads SYGVNS. The CDR3 is 15 residues long. J lost 8 bases, V lost 5 bases, and 11 bases had no gene match. CDR3 region: CASSNRQGQWEKLFF. Here the CDR3 DNA reads TGTGCCAGCAGTAACCGACAGGGACAGTGGGAAAAACTGTTTTTT.

The rearrangement uses TRBV5-4 and TRBJ2-3; D is unclear. Trimming pared 1 base from V and 4 bases from J, leaving 16 bases between. The CDR3 covers 16 residues. Looked up from germline, CDR1 is SGHNT and CDR2 is YYREEE (reference sequence). The CDR3 protein is CASSLPPTPGADTQYF. The CDR3 DNA reads as TGTGCCAGCAGCTTGCCCCCAACCCCGGGTGCAGATACGCAGTATTTT.

With respect to this clone: Other DNA sequences of this sample code for an identical CDR3. This chain links TRBV28 with TRBJ1-2, with D tentatively TRBD1 (5 bases). Trimming removed 5 bases from V and 5 bases from J, with 9 bases in between. The germline CDR1 and CDR2 sequences are MDHEN and SYDVKM. The CDR3 contains 12 residues. CDR3 sequence (DNA): TGTGCCAGCAGTCTCGGGGGGTATGGCTACACCTTC. This sequence encodes CASSLGGYGYTF.

The chain joins TRBV5-8 to TRBJ2-2; D unresolved. The CDR3 is 13 amino acids. V shed 8 bases and J shed 2 bases, with 10 bases lying between them. Germline V gene lookup returns CDR1 SGHTS and CDR2 YDEGEE. The CDR3 DNA follows: TGTGCCAGAAGCCAGATTAACACCGGGGAGCTGTTTTTT. Its protein is CARSQINTGELFF. Full variable domain (rest looked up from reference TRBV5-8 and TRBJ2-2): EAGVTQSPTHLIKTRGQQATLRCSPISGHTSVYWYQQALGLGLQFLLWYDEGEERNRGNFPPRFSGRQFPNYSSELNVNALELEDSALYLCARSQINTGELFFGEGSRLTVL.